This entry is about one TCR beta chain. The antigen remains unidentified. Generated by immunoSEQ multiplex PCR, the TCRdb table keeps only in-frame clones and is missing some. Among around 70,000 clones, 75% to 90% were seen once, and the ten largest hold roughly 10%. Blood got drawn at baseline, again on cycle 4 day 1, and then on cycle 7 day 1. V gave up 0 bases and J gave up 5 bases, with 10 bases separating them. In germline, CDR1 is LGHNA, CDR2 YNFKEQ. There are 14 residues in the CDR3. The data originate from a study of OX40 agonist ivuxolimab in advanced cancers. Whole-study context: Participants could have had prior anti-PD-1, anti-PD-L1 or anti-CTLA-4 therapy, and around 40% had some. Study-level points and caveats: Partial responders treated at 0.1-3.0 mg/kg exhibited clonal expansion among the lowest measured. Expanded peripheral T-cell antigen specificity went undetermined.

Sequencing was performed on CD4+ or CD8+ T cells sorted from blood, taken in a trial of the OX40 agonist ivuxolimab. This clonotype was sampled from an adult with an advanced solid tumor such as melanoma, head and neck, liver or kidney cancer. The chain is built from TRBV4-2 and TRBJ2-5, with D perhaps TRBD1 (5 bases). The CDR3 here is CASSQDLRGETQYF. CDR3 bases: TGTGCCAGCAGCCAAGATCTTAGGGGTGAGACCCAGTACTTC.